A selection of T cell receptor beta chains follows, all from one sample in a study of blood T cell repertoires in COVID-19. Method: immunoSEQ multiplex PCR; TCRdb's copy keeps in-frame clones and lacks some. The data contain 80,000 to 95,000 clones, 87% of them seen just once; the ten biggest clones take up approximately 18%. The source material was peripheral blood. The receptors stem from a human donor in a cohort sampled during active COVID-19. Each CDR3 is given with its conserved first and last residue. D genes are given only for firm matches. Size is omitted from some rows. Given values are once, few, many or a class for expanded clones.

NA | TRBJ2-3 | NA | TRBV3-1/TRBV3-2 | CASSPSSVLALNTQYF | TGTGCCAGCAGCCCCTCAAGTGTGCTAGCGCTAAATACGCAGTATTTT
NA | TRBJ2-1 | NA | TRBV3-1/TRBV3-2 | CASSHNGGQAVEQFF | TGTGCCAGCAGCCATAACGGGGGGCAAGCAGTTGAGCAGTTCTTC
NA | TRBJ1-2 | NA | TRBV30 | CAWSVGGSNYGYTF | TGTGCCTGGAGTGTAGGAGGGAGTAACTATGGCTACACCTTC
TRBD1 | TRBJ1-2 | NA | TRBV11-2 | CASSLADRNYGYTF | TGTGCCAGCAGCTTAGCGGACAGGAACTATGGCTACACCTTC
TRBD2 | TRBJ2-2 | NA | TRBV7-6 | CASSLMGLDTGELFF | TGTGCCAGCAGCTTAATGGGACTAGACACCGGGGAGCTGTTTTTT
NA | TRBJ2-1 | once | TRBV4-2 | CASSQVGPQMHNEQFF | TGTGCCAGCAGCCAAGTTGGGCCCCAAATGCACAATGAGCAGTTCTTC
NA | TRBJ1-2 | NA | TRBV9 | CASSVELGGYIF | TGTGCCAGCAGCGTAGAACTTGGAGGCTACATCTTC
NA | TRBJ2-7 | NA | TRBV9 | CASSVGGGEQYF | TGTGCCAGCAGCGTAGGAGGTGGCGAGCAGTACTTC
NA | TRBJ2-7 | NA | TRBV19 | CASRKGQGTSEQYF | TGTGCCAGTAGGAAAGGACAAGGCACATCCGAGCAGTACTTC
NA | TRBJ2-2 | NA | TRBV2 | CASSVRGTGELFF | TGTGCCAGCAGTGTTCGAGGGACCGGGGAGCTGTTTTTT
TRBD1 | TRBJ2-1 | few | TRBV5-4 | CASSDRTGGPINEQFF | TGTGCCAGCAGCGACCGGACAGGGGGGCCCATCAATGAGCAGTTCTTC
TRBD2 | TRBJ2-7 | once | TRBV7-2 | CASSREAGGLYEQYF | TGTGCCAGCAGCCGGGAGGCGGGCGGGCTCTACGAGCAGTACTTC
NA | TRBJ1-1 | few | TRBV3-1/TRBV3-2 | CASTHNRGRGTEAFF | TGTGCCAGCACTCATAACCGGGGGAGGGGCACTGAAGCTTTCTTT
NA | TRBJ2-2 | NA | TRBV5-1 | CASSLSKRTGELFF | TGCGCCAGCAGCTTGAGCAAACGCACCGGGGAGCTGTTTTTT
NA | TRBJ2-7 | NA | TRBV18 | CASSPGIWAGSYEQYF | TGTGCCAGCTCACCAGGGATATGGGCGGGGAGCTACGAGCAGTACTTC
TRBD2 | TRBJ2-3 | NA | TRBV24-1 | CATSDNPGGTDTQYF | TGTGCCACCAGTGATAACCCGGGGGGTACAGATACGCAGTATTTT
NA | TRBJ1-1 | NA | TRBV6-5 | CASRIRRQMNTEAFF | TGTGCCAGCAGAATAAGGAGACAGATGAACACTGAAGCTTTCTTT
NA | TRBJ2-3 | NA | TRBV29-1 | CSVEAGTDTQYF | TGCAGCGTTGAAGCAGGGACAGATACGCAGTATTTT
NA | TRBJ2-3 | NA | TRBV15 | CATSRDLSTQYF | TGTGCCACCAGCAGAGATCTATCTACGCAGTATTTT
NA | TRBJ2-7 | NA | TRBV10-3 | CAISESGGKPYEQYF | TGTGCCATCAGTGAGTCGGGCGGGAAACCCTACGAGCAGTACTTC
TRBD2 | TRBJ2-2 | NA | TRBV4-2 | CASSQAGLAGGLNTGELFF | TGTGCCAGCAGCCAGGCCGGGCTAGCGGGGGGCCTTAACACCGGGGAGCTGTTTTTT
NA | TRBJ2-7 | NA | TRBV29-1 | CSPPGQKYEQYF | TGCAGCCCCCCAGGACAGAAATACGAGCAGTACTTC
NA | TRBJ2-5 | NA | TRBV21-1 | CASSMRGRRVGETQYF | TGTGCCAGCAGCATGAGAGGACGCAGGGTGGGAGAGACCCAGTACTTC
TRBD1 | TRBJ1-4 | NA | TRBV7-2 | CASSLTGTDEKLFF | TGTGCCAGCAGCTTAACCGGGACAGATGAAAAACTGTTTTTT
NA | TRBJ1-6 | few | TRBV2 | CASSRDNSPLHF | TGTGCCAGCAGTCGCGATAATTCACCCCTCCACTTT
NA | TRBJ2-7 | NA | TRBV6-5 | CASSSPAGSGYEQYF | TGTGCCAGCAGTTCCCCAGCGGGCTCCGGGTACGAGCAGTACTTC
TRBD2 | TRBJ2-7 | few | TRBV5-4 | CASSAAGTSGGKYEQYF | TGTGCCAGCAGCGCGGCCGGGACTAGCGGGGGGAAGTACGAGCAGTACTTC
NA | TRBJ1-2 | NA | TRBV9 | CASSLTPSGANYGYTF | TGTGCCAGCAGCCTAACCCCCTCGGGGGCTAACTATGGCTACACCTTC
NA | TRBJ1-1 | NA | TRBV27 | CASSPSGISAEAFF | TGTGCCAGCAGTCCCTCGGGGATTAGCGCTGAAGCTTTCTTT
TRBD1 | TRBJ1-1 | NA | TRBV10-3 | CAISNPGGTSEAFF | TGTGCCATCAGTAACCCAGGGGGTACCTCTGAAGCTTTCTTT
NA | TRBJ1-6 | NA | TRBV7-2 | CASSLEASPLHF | TGTGCCAGCAGCTTAGAAGCATCACCCCTCCACTTT
NA | TRBJ2-7 | once | TRBV21-1 | CASSPQGTDEQYF | TGTGCCAGCAGCCCACAGGGTACCGACGAGCAGTACTTC
NA | TRBJ2-7 | NA | TRBV6-5 | CASSSNRENEQYF | TGTGCCAGCAGTTCCAACAGGGAGAACGAGCAGTACTTC
TRBD2 | TRBJ2-2 | once | TRBV5-5 | CASSFGASGRIGELFF | TGTGCCAGCAGCTTCGGGGCTAGCGGGCGTATCGGGGAGCTGTTTTTT
NA | TRBJ2-3 | once | TRBV10-3 | CAISESLAGVGTDTQYF | TGTGCCATCAGTGAGTCTTTGGCAGGGGTGGGCACAGATACGCAGTATTTT
NA | TRBJ1-1 | NA | TRBV11-2 | CASSLRVQDTEAFF | TGTGCCAGCAGCTTACGGGTCCAAGACACTGAAGCTTTCTTT
TRBD1 | TRBJ1-1 | NA | TRBV7-9 | CASSLGQVEAFF | TGTGCCAGCAGCTTGGGACAGGTAGAAGCTTTCTTT
NA | TRBJ2-6 | NA | TRBV19 | CASIARHSGANVLTF | TGTGCCAGTATTGCCAGGCACTCTGGGGCCAACGTCCTGACTTTC
TRBD1 | TRBJ2-7 | NA | TRBV10-3 | CAISMDRGEQYF | TGTGCCATCAGCATGGACAGGGGCGAGCAGTACTTC
NA | TRBJ2-7 | NA | TRBV5-4 | CASSLAGQGSYEQYF | TGTGCCAGCAGCTTGGCCGGGCAGGGGTCCTACGAGCAGTACTTC
NA | TRBJ2-2 | NA | TRBV28 | CASSFFGGPNTGELFF | TGTGCCAGCAGTTTTTTTGGGGGCCCGAACACCGGGGAGCTGTTTTTT
TRBD2 | TRBJ2-7 | few | TRBV7-3 | CASSLMGEGYEQYF | TGTGCCAGCAGCTTAATGGGGGAGGGCTACGAGCAGTACTTC
NA | TRBJ2-4 | NA | TRBV29-1 | CSVEESLASHIQYF | TGCAGCGTTGAAGAGTCCCTAGCATCTCACATTCAGTACTTC
NA | TRBJ2-2 | NA | TRBV7-9 | CASSWETGRTGELFF | TGTGCCAGCAGTTGGGAAACAGGGCGCACCGGGGAGCTGTTTTTT
TRBD2 | TRBJ2-3 | NA | TRBV2 | CASRDPTSGGFTDTQYF | TGTGCCAGCAGGGACCCTACTAGCGGGGGGTTCACAGATACGCAGTATTTT
NA | TRBJ2-7 | NA | TRBV15 | CATSKRSGTASLDEQYF | TGTGCCACCAGCAAAAGGTCGGGAACTGCCTCTCTGGACGAGCAGTACTTC
NA | TRBJ1-3 | few | TRBV4-3 | CASSQDSSFSGNTIYF | TGCGCCAGCAGCCAAGATAGCAGCTTCTCTGGAAACACCATATATTTT
TRBD2 | TRBJ2-3 | once | TRBV12-5 | CASGPGLAPDTQYF | TGTGCTAGTGGCCCCGGACTAGCCCCAGATACGCAGTATTTT
NA | TRBJ2-2 | NA | TRBV28 | CASSFAWLNTGELFF | TGTGCCAGCAGTTTTGCATGGCTGAACACCGGGGAGCTGTTTTTT
NA | TRBJ1-5 | NA | TRBV5-8 | CASNEGSAPYQPQHF | TGTGCCAGCAATGAGGGTTCGGCCCCCTATCAGCCCCAGCATTTT
TRBD1 | TRBJ2-1 | NA | TRBV6-4 | CASSKGQGSYNEQFF | TGTGCCAGCAGTAAAGGACAGGGTAGTTACAATGAGCAGTTCTTC